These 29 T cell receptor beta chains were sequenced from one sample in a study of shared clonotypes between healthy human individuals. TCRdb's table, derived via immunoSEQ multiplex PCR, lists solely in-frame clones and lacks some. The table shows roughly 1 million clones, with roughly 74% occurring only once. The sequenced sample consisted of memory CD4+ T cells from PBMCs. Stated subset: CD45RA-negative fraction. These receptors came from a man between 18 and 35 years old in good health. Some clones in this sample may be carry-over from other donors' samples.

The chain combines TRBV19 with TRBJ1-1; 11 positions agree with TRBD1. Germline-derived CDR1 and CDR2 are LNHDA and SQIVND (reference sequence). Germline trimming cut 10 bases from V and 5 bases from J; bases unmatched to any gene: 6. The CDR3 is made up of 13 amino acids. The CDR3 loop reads CATKGQGETEAFF. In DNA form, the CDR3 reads TGTGCCACAAAGGGACAGGGGGAAACTGAAGCTTTCTTT.

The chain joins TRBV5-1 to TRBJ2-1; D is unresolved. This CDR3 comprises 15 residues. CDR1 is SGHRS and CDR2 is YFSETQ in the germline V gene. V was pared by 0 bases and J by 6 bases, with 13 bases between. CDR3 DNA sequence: TGCGCCAGCAGCTTGGCCTTTAGCCCGCCCAATGAGCAGTTCTTC. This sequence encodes CASSLAFSPPNEQFF. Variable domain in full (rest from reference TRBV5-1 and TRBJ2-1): KAGVTQTPRYLIKTRGQQVTLSCSPISGHRSVSWYQQTPGQGLQFLFEYFSETQRNKGNFPGRFSGRQFSNSRSEMNVSTLELGDSALYLCASSLAFSPPNEQFFGPGTRLTVL.

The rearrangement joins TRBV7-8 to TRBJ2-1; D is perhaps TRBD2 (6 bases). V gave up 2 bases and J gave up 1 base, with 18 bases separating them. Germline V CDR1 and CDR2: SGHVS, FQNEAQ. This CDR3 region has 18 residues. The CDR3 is CASSLPDMTRSSYNEQFF. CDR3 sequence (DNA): TGTGCCAGCAGCTTACCCGATATGACTAGATCTTCCTACAATGAGCAGTTCTTC.

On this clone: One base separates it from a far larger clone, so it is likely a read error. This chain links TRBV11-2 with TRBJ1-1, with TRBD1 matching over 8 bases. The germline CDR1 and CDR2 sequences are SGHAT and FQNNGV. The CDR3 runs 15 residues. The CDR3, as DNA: TGTGCCAGCAGCTACTATCCGGGACAGGACACGAAGTGGGGGTTT. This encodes CASSYYPGQDTKWGF.

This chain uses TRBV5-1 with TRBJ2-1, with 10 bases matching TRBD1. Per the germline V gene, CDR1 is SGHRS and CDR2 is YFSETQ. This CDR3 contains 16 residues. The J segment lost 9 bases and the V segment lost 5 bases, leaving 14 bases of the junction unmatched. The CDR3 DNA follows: TGCGCCAGCAGTCCAACCGGGACAGGGGATGGGGCTGAGCAGTTCTTC. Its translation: CASSPTGTGDGAEQFF.

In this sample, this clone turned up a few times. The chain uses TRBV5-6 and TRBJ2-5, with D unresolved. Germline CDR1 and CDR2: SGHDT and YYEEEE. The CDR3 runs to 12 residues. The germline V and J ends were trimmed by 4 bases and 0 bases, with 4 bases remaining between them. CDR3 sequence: CASSGDQETQYF. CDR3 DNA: TGTGCCAGCAGCGGGGACCAAGAGACCCAGTACTTC.

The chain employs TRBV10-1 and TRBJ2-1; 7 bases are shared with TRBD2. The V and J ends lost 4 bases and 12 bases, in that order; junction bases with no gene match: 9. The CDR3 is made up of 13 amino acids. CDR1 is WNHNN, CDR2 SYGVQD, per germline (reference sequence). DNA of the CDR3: TGCGCCAGCAGTGGACAGCGGGAAGGAACGCAGTTCTTC. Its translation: CASSGQREGTQFF.

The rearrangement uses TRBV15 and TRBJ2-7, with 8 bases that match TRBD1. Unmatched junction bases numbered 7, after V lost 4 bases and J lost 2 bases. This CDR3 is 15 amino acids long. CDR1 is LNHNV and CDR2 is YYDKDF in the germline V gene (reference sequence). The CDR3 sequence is CATSKTGGGPYEQYF. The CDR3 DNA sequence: TGTGCCACCAGCAAAACAGGGGGTGGACCCTACGAGCAGTACTTC.

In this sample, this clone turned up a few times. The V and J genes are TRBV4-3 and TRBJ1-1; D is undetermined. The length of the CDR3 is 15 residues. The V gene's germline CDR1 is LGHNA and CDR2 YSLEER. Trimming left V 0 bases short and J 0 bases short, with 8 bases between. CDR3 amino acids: CASSQEGVLNTEAFF. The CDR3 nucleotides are TGCGCCAGCAGCCAAGAGGGAGTCTTGAACACTGAAGCTTTCTTT.

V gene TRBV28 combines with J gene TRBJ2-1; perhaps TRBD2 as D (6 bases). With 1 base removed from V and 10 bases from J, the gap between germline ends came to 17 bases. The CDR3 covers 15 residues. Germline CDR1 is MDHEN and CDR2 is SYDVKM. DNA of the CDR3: TGTGCCAGCAGTTTATACCGACTAGAGCTACGGGAGCAGTTCTTC. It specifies CASSLYRLELREQFF.

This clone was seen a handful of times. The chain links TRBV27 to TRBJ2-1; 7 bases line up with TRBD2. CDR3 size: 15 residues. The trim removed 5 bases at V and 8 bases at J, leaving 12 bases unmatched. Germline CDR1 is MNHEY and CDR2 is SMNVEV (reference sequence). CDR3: CASSPLKAGEDEQFF. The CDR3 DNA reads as TGTGCCAGCAGTCCCCTTAAGGCGGGAGAGGATGAGCAGTTCTTC.

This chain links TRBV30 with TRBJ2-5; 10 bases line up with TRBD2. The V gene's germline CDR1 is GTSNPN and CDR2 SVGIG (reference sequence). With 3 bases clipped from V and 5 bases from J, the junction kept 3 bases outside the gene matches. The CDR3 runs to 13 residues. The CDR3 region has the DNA TGTGCCTGGAGCGGTAGCGGGAGGGAGACCCAGTACTTC. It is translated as CAWSGSGRETQYF.

CDR3 sequence: CASSYQQGEQYF. CDR3 bases: TGTGCCAGCAGTTACCAGCAGGGCGAGCAGTACTTC. This chain joins TRBV6-6 and TRBJ2-7; maybe TRBD1 (5 bases). The germline V and J ends were trimmed by 2 bases and 6 bases, with 8 bases remaining between them. There are 12 residues in the CDR3. CDR1 and CDR2 from the germline V gene are MNHNY and SVGAGI (reference sequence).

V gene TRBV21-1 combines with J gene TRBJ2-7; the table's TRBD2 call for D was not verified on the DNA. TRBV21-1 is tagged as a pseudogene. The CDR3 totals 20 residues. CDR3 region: CASSKVPPGTSGSPPHEQYF. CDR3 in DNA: TGTGCCAGCAGCAAAGTCCCCCCCGGGACTAGCGGATCCCCACCCCACGAGCAGTACTTC.

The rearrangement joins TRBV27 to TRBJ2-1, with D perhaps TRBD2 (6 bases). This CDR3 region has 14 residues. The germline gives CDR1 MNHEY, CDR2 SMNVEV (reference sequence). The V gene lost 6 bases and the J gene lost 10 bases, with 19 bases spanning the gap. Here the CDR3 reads CASSTSSGLTEQFF. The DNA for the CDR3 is TGTGCCAGCAGCACTTCCTCGGGACTGACGGAGCAGTTCTTC.

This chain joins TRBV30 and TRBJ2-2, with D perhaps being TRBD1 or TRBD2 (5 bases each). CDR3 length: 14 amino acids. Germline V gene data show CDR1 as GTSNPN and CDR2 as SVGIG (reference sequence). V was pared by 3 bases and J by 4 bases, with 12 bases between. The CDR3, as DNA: TGTGCCTGGAGAGGGACCCTGGTCACCGGGGAGCTGTTTTTT. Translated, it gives CAWRGTLVTGELFF.

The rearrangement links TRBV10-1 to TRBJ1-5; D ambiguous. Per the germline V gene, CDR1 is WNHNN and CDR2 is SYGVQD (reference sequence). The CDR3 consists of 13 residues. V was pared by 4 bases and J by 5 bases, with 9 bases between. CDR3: CASSGAVDQPQHF. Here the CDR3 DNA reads TGCGCCAGCAGTGGTGCGGTAGATCAGCCCCAGCATTTT.

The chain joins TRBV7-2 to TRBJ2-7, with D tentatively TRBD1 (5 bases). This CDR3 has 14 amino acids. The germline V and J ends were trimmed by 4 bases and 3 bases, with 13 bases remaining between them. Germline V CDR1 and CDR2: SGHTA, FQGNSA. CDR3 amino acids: CASSSIRVGYEQYF. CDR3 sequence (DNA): TGTGCCAGCAGCTCGATCAGGGTAGGCTACGAGCAGTACTTC.

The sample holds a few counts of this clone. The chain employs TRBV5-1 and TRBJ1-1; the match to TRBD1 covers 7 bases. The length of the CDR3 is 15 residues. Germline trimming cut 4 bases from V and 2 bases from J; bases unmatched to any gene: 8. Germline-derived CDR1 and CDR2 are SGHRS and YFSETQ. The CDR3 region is CASSPPGQRNTEAFF. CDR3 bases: TGCGCCAGCAGCCCCCCGGGACAGAGAAACACTGAAGCTTTCTTT.

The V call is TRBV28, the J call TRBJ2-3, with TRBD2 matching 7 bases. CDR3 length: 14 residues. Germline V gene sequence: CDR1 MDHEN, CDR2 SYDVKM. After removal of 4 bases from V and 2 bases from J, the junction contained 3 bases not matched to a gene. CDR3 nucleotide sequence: TGTGCCAGCAGTTGGGGACTAAACACAGATACGCAGTATTTT. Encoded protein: CASSWGLNTDTQYF.

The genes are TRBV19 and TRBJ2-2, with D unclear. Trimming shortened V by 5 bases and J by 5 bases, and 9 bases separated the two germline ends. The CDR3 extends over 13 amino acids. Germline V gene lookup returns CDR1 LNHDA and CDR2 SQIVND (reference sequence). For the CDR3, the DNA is TGTGCCAGTAGTTGGGTCAGAACCGGGGAGCTGTTTTTT. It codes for CASSWVRTGELFF. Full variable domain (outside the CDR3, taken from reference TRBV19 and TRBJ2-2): DGGITQSPKYLFRKEGQNVTLSCEQNLNHDAMYWYRQDPGQGLRLIYYSQIVNDFQKGDIAEGYSVSREKKESFPLTVTSAQKNPTAFYLCASSWVRTGELFFGEGSRLTVL.

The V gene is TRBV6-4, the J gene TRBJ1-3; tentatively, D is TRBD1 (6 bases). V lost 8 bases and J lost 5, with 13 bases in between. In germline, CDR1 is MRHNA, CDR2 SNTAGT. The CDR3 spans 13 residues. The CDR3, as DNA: TGTGCCAGCGGATCGGGACATCGAAACACCATATATTTT. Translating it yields CASGSGHRNTIYF.

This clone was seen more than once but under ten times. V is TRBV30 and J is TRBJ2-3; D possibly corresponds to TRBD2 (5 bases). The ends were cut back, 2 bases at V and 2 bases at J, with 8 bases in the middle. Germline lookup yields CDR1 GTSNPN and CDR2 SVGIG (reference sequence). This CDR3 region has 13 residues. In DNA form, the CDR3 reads TGTGCCTGGAGTCAGCGGCCCACAGATACGCAGTATTTT. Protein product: CAWSQRPTDTQYF.

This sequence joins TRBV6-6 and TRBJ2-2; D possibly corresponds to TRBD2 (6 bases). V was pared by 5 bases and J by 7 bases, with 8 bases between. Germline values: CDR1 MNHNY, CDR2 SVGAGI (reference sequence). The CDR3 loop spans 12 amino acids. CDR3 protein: CASSPTSGELFF. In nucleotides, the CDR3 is TGTGCCAGCAGTCCGACTAGCGGGGAGCTGTTTTTT.

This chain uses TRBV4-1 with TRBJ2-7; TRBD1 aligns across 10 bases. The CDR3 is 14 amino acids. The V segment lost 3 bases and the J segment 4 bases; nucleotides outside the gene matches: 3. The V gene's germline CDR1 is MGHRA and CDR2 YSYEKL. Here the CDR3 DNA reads TGCGCCAGCAGCCATGGGACAGGGGTTTACGAGCAGTACTTC. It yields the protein CASSHGTGVYEQYF.

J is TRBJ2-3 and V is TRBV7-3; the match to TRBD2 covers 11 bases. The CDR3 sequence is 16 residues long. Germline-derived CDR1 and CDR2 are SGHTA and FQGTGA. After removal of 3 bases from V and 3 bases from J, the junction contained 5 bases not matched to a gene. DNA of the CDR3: TGTGCCAGCAGCTTCCCCGGGACTAGCGGAACAGATACGCAGTATTTT. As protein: CASSFPGTSGTDTQYF.

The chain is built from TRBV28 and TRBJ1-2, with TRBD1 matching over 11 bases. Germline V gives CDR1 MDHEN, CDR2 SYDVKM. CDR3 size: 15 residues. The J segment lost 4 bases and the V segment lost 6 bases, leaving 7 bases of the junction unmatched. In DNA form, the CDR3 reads TGTGCCAGCAGCCTCGGGACAGGGGGAGGCTATGGCTACACCTTC. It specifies CASSLGTGGGYGYTF.

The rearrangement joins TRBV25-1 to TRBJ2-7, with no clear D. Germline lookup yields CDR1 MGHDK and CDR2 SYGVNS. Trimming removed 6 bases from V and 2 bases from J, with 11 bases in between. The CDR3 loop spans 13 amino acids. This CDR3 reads CASRESGTYEQYF. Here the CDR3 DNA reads TGTGCCAGCAGGGAAAGTGGGACCTACGAGCAGTACTTC.

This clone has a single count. DNA for the CDR3: TGTGCCAGCAGCTCCTCCGGGACAGGGGGTGAAAAACTGTTTTTT. Translating gives CASSSSGTGGEKLFF. V and J are TRBV7-6 and TRBJ1-4, with TRBD1 identical over 11 bases. From germline, CDR1 is SGHVS and CDR2 FNYEAQ. CDR3 length equals 15 residues. V shed 4 bases, J shed 7 bases, and the junction held 5 bases outside the gene matches. Full variable domain (rest looked up from reference TRBV7-6 and TRBJ1-4): GAGVSQSPRYKVTKRGQDVALRCDPISGHVSLYWYRQALGQGPEFLTYFNYEAQQDKSGLPNDRFSAERPEGSISTLTIQRTEQRDSAMYRCASSSSGTGGEKLFFGSGTQLSVL.